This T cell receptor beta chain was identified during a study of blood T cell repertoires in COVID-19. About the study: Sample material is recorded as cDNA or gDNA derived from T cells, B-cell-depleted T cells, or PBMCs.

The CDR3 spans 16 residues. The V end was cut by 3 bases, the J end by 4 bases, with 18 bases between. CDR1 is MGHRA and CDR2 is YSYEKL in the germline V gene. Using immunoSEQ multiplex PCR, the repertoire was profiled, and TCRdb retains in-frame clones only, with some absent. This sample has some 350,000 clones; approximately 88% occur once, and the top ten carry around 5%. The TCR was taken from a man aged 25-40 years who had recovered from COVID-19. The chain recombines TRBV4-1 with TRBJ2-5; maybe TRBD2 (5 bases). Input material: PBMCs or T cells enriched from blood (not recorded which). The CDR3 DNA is TGCGCCAGCAGCCAGACGGCCGGGGTGCTGGGAGAGACCCAGTACTTC. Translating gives CASSQTAGVLGETQYF.